This passage covers 19 T cell receptor beta chains from one sample sequenced in a study of blood T cell repertoires in COVID-19. Profiling relied on immunoSEQ multiplex PCR, and the TCRdb table lists in-frame clones only, not all of them. In the table there are 150,000 to 200,000 clones, approximately 78% of which are singletons. The sample consisted of PBMCs or T cells enriched from blood (not recorded which). The receptors originated from a woman in her forties or fifties who had recovered from COVID-19.

V and J are TRBV29-1 and TRBJ2-5; maybe TRBD1 (5 bases). CDR1 and CDR2 (germline): SQVTM, ANQGSEA. V lost 4 bases and J lost 0, with 9 bases in between. The CDR3 totals 13 residues. The CDR3 protein is CSVAGADQETQYF. DNA for the CDR3: TGCAGCGTTGCTGGGGCAGACCAAGAGACCCAGTACTTC. Full variable domain (outside the CDR3, taken from reference TRBV29-1 and TRBJ2-5): SAVISQKPSRDICQRGTSLTIQCQVDSQVTMMFWYRQQPGQSLTLIATANQGSEATYESGFVIDKFPISRPNLTFSTLTVSNMSPEDSSIYLCSVAGADQETQYFGPGTRLLVL.

The chain employs TRBV7-9 and TRBJ2-7; TRBD2 aligns across 12 bases. J gave up 3 bases and V 5 bases, and 8 bases lay outside the gene matches. CDR3 length: 16 residues. Per the germline V gene, CDR1 is SEHNR and CDR2 is FQNEAQ (reference sequence). CDR3 region: CASSPRRTSGIYEQYF. The CDR3 DNA reads TGTGCCAGCAGCCCCAGAAGGACTAGCGGGATCTACGAGCAGTACTTC.

The chain links TRBV18 to TRBJ1-2; 8 positions agree with TRBD1. J gave up 4 bases and V 0 bases, and 10 bases lay outside the gene matches. Germline CDR1 is KGHSH and CDR2 is LQKENI. This CDR3 is built from 17 residues. The CDR3: CASSPPQSGTGAYGYTF. The CDR3 DNA reads as TGTGCCAGCTCACCACCTCAGTCCGGGACAGGCGCCTATGGCTACACCTTC.

This rearrangement joins TRBV9 to TRBJ2-3, with a possible D match to TRBD2 (5 bases). This CDR3 has 15 amino acids. Trimming shortened V by 1 base and J by 3 bases, and 12 bases separated the two germline ends. Germline loops: CDR1 SGDLS, CDR2 YYNGEE. For the CDR3, the DNA is TGTGCCAGCAGCGTACGTTCCGGGGAAACAGATACGCAGTATTTT. This translates into CASSVRSGETDTQYF.

The rearrangement joins TRBV6-5 to TRBJ2-7; 9 positions agree with TRBD2. Germline CDR1 is MNHEY and CDR2 is SVGAGI. J gave up 0 bases and V 2 bases, and 5 bases lay outside the gene matches. This CDR3 is built from 16 residues. CDR3 sequence reads: CASSYGGSGSSYEQYF. CDR3 coding DNA: TGTGCCAGCAGTTACGGCGGTAGCGGGAGCTCCTACGAGCAGTACTTC.

The rearrangement joins TRBV7-2 to TRBJ1-1; D might be TRBD1 (5 bases). Germline CDR1 SGHTA, CDR2 FQGNSA. This CDR3 has 14 residues. Trimming cost V 2 bases and J 2 bases, with 9 bases left between them. Here the CDR3 reads CASSLLGGNTEAFF. The DNA of the CDR3 is TGTGCCAGCAGCTTATTGGGGGGAAACACTGAAGCTTTCTTT. Variable domain in full (rest from reference TRBV7-2 and TRBJ1-1): GAGVSQSPSNKVTEKGKDVELRCDPISGHTALYWYRQSLGQGLEFLIYFQGNSAPDKSGLPSDRFSAERTGGSVSTLTIQRTQQEDSAVYLCASSLLGGNTEAFFGQGTRLTVV.

The V gene is TRBV27, the J gene TRBJ1-1; D not certain. CDR3 length: 13 amino acids. Trimming took off 6 bases at V and 1 base at J, with 9 bases between the two ends. CDR1 MNHEY and CDR2 SMNVEV come from the germline V gene (reference sequence). The chain's CDR3 is CASRRPGNTEAFF. Here the CDR3 DNA reads TGTGCCAGCAGGCGACCGGGGAACACTGAAGCTTTCTTT.

This clone was counted between two and nine times. This sequence joins TRBV6-5 and TRBJ2-1, with a weak D call TRBD1 (6 bases). The germline V gene has CDR1 MNHEY and CDR2 SVGAGI. The CDR3 length is 15 residues. Trimming took 6 bases from V and 2 from J, leaving 14 bases between them. CDR3 DNA: TGTGCCAGCAGGCTACAGGGAAGTCCCTACAATGAGCAGTTCTTC. Its protein product is CASRLQGSPYNEQFF.

Remarks on this clone: Additional DNA sequences in this sample encode the identical CDR3. This chain links TRBV9 with TRBJ2-3; no definite D call. Trimming left V 0 bases short and J 4 bases short, with 6 bases between. This CDR3 region has 13 residues. CDR1 is SGDLS and CDR2 is YYNGEE in the germline V gene. The CDR3 DNA sequence: TGTGCCAGCAGCGTAGCTTCCCCAGATACGCAGTATTTT. It encodes CASSVASPDTQYF.

The CDR3 DNA follows: TGCGCCAGCAGCCTGGGAGGCTTTGTGGATACGCAGTATTTT. Translation gives CASSLGGFVDTQYF. V gene TRBV5-1 combines with J gene TRBJ2-3, with a possible D match to TRBD2 (6 bases). CDR3 length equals 14 residues. V was trimmed by 4 bases and J by 6 bases, leaving 15 bases between them. Germline values: CDR1 SGHRS, CDR2 YFSETQ. Complete variable domain (other parts from reference TRBV5-1 and TRBJ2-3): KAGVTQTPRYLIKTRGQQVTLSCSPISGHRSVSWYQQTPGQGLQFLFEYFSETQRNKGNFPGRFSGRQFSNSRSEMNVSTLELGDSALYLCASSLGGFVDTQYFGPGTRLTVL.

This clone was seen a handful of times. The chain has TRBV28 and TRBJ1-2, with 7 bases fitting TRBD1. This CDR3 spans 11 amino acids. J lost 7 bases, V lost 5 bases, and 1 base had no gene match. Germline CDR1 is MDHEN and CDR2 is SYDVKM. The CDR3: CASSRGRGYTF. CDR3 nucleotide sequence: TGTGCCAGCAGTAGGGGGCGTGGCTACACCTTC.

This clone was seen a handful of times. The chain links TRBV4-1 to TRBJ1-5; TRBD1 matches 7 bases. The CDR3 spans 15 residues. Germline V gene lookup returns CDR1 MGHRA and CDR2 YSYEKL. V lost 1 base, J lost 4 bases, and 4 bases stayed unmatched. The CDR3 coding sequence is TGCGCCAGCAGCCAAGGGCAGGGGGTAAATCAGCCCCAGCATTTT. This codes for CASSQGQGVNQPQHF.

V and J are TRBV19 and TRBJ2-1; TRBD2 agrees at 14 bases. Per the germline V gene, CDR1 is LNHDA and CDR2 is SQIVND (reference sequence). This CDR3 spans 18 amino acids. Germline trimming cut 3 bases from V and 3 bases from J; bases unmatched to any gene: 7. In nucleotides, the CDR3 is TGTGCCAGTAGTATTAGGGGACTAGCGGGAGCCGTCTACAATGAGCAGTTCTTC. Translating gives CASSIRGLAGAVYNEQFF.

The chain recombines TRBV7-8 with TRBJ2-2; D gene unclear. This CDR3 region has 17 residues. The V end was cut by 5 bases, the J end by 6 bases, with 22 bases between. Germline CDR1 reads SGHVS; CDR2 reads FQNEAQ. DNA of the CDR3: TGTGCCAGCAGCACCAGGTCAGACGCTTTATACCCCGGGGAGCTGTTTTTT. Its translation: CASSTRSDALYPGELFF.

V usage is TRBV5-1 and J usage is TRBJ1-1; D uncertain. This CDR3 region has 13 residues. The V gene lost 0 bases and the J gene lost 2 bases, with 5 bases spanning the gap. The V gene's germline CDR1 is SGHRS and CDR2 YFSETQ. The CDR3 region has the DNA TGCGCCAGCAGCTTGGCCAGAAACACTGAAGCTTTCTTT. Its protein is CASSLARNTEAFF.

J is TRBJ1-2 and V is TRBV9, with TRBD1 as a possible D gene (5 bases). Germline loops: CDR1 SGDLS, CDR2 YYNGEE. The V and J ends lost 4 bases and 6 bases respectively, with 13 bases between them. The CDR3 totals 13 residues. CDR3 amino acids: CASSPHPGDGYTF. CDR3 DNA: TGTGCCAGCAGCCCCCATCCGGGGGATGGCTACACCTTC.

The genes are TRBV7-9 and TRBJ2-7; 10 bases match TRBD1. The CDR3 has 14 residues. Germline values: CDR1 SEHNR, CDR2 FQNEAQ (reference sequence). V dropped 6 bases and J dropped 3; count of bases not matched to a gene: 5. The CDR3 bases are TGTGCCAGCAGTTGGGGGGACAGGGGCTACGAGCAGTACTTC. Translating gives CASSWGDRGYEQYF.

The genes are TRBV5-5 and TRBJ1-2, with D possibly TRBD1 on 6 matching bases. The V gene lost 9 bases and the J gene lost 3 bases, with 15 bases spanning the gap. This CDR3 contains 13 residues. Germline V gene lookup returns CDR1 SGHKS and CDR2 YYEKEE (reference sequence). The CDR3 is CATSPGVYYGYTF. For the CDR3, the DNA is TGTGCCACAAGTCCAGGGGTATACTATGGCTACACCTTC.

V gene TRBV13 combines with J gene TRBJ2-7, with 10 bases lining up with TRBD1. Losses at the gene ends were 5 bases for V and 4 bases for J; bases not matched to a gene: 5. Per the germline V gene, CDR1 is PRHDT and CDR2 is FYEKMQ (reference sequence). This CDR3 spans 14 amino acids. CDR3 region: CASSPPGQGYEQYF. CDR3 nucleotide sequence: TGTGCCAGCAGCCCACCGGGACAGGGGTACGAGCAGTACTTC.